These 9 T cell receptor beta chains were all obtained from the same sample, sequenced in a study of blood T cell repertoires in COVID-19 (dated by TCRdb to about 2020). Library construction relied on the immunoSEQ multiplex PCR assay. TCRdb mirrors the immuneACCESS table, restricted to in-frame sequences. Some clones are absent from its copies; in checked studies, under half trace to an unresolved V gene, and the reason for the others is unknown. In all, the sample holds roughly 8,000 clones, and roughly 83% of those were seen once. The top ten hold around 15% of the sample. The sequenced sample was peripheral blood. The origin of the receptors is an older woman with active COVID-19.

The chain uses TRBV5-1 and TRBJ2-4, with D possibly TRBD1 on 6 matching bases. Germline CDR1 and CDR2: SGHRS and YFSETQ. The CDR3 is 15 residues long. With 4 bases removed from V and 7 bases from J, the gap between germline ends came to 18 bases. CDR3 nucleotide sequence: TGCGCCAGCAGCCCGGCCCCAGGGGAAAGCAACATTCAGTACTTC. Translated, it gives CASSPAPGESNIQYF.

This chain connects TRBV6-5 to TRBJ2-7; 8 positions match TRBD1. Germline CDR1 and CDR2: MNHEY and SVGAGI. The CDR3 has 15 amino acids. V dropped 5 bases and J dropped 2; count of bases not matched to a gene: 8. The CDR3 coding sequence is TGTGCCAGCAGTCGCGACAGGGGTCAAACCTACGAGCAGTACTTC. It is translated as CASSRDRGQTYEQYF.

The rearrangement links TRBV7-2 to TRBJ2-5, with D perhaps TRBD1 (5 bases). CDR1 SGHTA and CDR2 FQGNSA come from the germline V gene. Trimming took off 5 bases at V and 5 bases at J, with 18 bases between the two ends. The CDR3 totals 15 residues. The CDR3 reads CASSSKGLSDETQYF. CDR3 nucleotide sequence: TGTGCCAGCAGCAGTAAGGGGCTCTCAGACGAGACCCAGTACTTC.

The rearrangement uses TRBV21-1 and TRBJ1-4. TRBV21-1 is noted as a pseudogene. The CDR3 is 15 residues long. CDR3 nucleotides: TGTGCCAGCAGCATAAATCGTCCCCCTAATGAAAAACTGTTTTTT. Its translation: CASSINRPPNEKLFF.

The J gene is TRBJ1-5, the V gene TRBV28; tentative D call: TRBD1 (5 bases). V was pared by 2 bases and J by 6 bases, with 11 bases between. This CDR3 has 14 amino acids. In germline, CDR1 is MDHEN, CDR2 SYDVKM. CDR3 sequence (DNA): TGTGCCAGCAGTTTACTTCAGGGCGGTCAGCCCCAGCATTTT. Protein sequence: CASSLLQGGQPQHF.

The chain joins TRBV5-4 to TRBJ2-2; no definite D call. CDR1 is SGHNT, CDR2 YYREEE, per germline (reference sequence). The V gene lost 2 bases and the J gene lost 4 bases, with 6 bases spanning the gap. The CDR3 consists of 13 residues. CDR3 region: CASSLSITGELFF. The CDR3 nucleotides are TGTGCCAGCAGCTTATCTATCACCGGGGAGCTGTTTTTT.

The chain employs TRBV7-2 and TRBJ1-5; D is uncertain. V was trimmed by 5 bases and J by 6 bases, leaving 11 bases between them. The CDR3 consists of 13 residues. Per the germline V gene, CDR1 is SGHTA and CDR2 is FQGNSA. CDR3 DNA: TGTGCCAGCAGCCCCACTCTTGTTCAGCCCCAGCATTTT. It specifies CASSPTLVQPQHF.

V usage is TRBV27 and J usage is TRBJ2-2; 7 bases agree with TRBD2. CDR1 is MNHEY, CDR2 SMNVEV, per germline (reference sequence). The CDR3 extends over 15 amino acids. V shed 0 bases and J 6 bases; nucleotides not matched to a gene: 4. The CDR3 spells CASSLSMAGAGELFF. The CDR3 DNA sequence: TGTGCCAGCAGTTTATCGATGGCGGGGGCCGGGGAGCTGTTTTTT.

This clone came up once. The CDR3 is CASSLGYTPYNEQFF. DNA of the CDR3: TGTGCCAGCAGCTTAGGATATACTCCCTACAATGAGCAGTTCTTC. The genes are TRBV11-2 and TRBJ2-1; D not resolved. Germline V gives CDR1 SGHAT, CDR2 FQNNGV. V lost 1 base and J 2 bases, leaving 9 bases between the germline ends. The CDR3 has 15 residues. Using reference TRBV11-2 and TRBJ2-1 for the parts outside the CDR3, the full variable domain is EAGVAQSPRYKIIEKRQSVAFWCNPISGHATLYWYQQILGQGPKLLIQFQNNGVVDDSQLPKDRFSAERLKGVDSTLKIQPAKLEDSAVYLCASSLGYTPYNEQFFGPGTRLTVL.